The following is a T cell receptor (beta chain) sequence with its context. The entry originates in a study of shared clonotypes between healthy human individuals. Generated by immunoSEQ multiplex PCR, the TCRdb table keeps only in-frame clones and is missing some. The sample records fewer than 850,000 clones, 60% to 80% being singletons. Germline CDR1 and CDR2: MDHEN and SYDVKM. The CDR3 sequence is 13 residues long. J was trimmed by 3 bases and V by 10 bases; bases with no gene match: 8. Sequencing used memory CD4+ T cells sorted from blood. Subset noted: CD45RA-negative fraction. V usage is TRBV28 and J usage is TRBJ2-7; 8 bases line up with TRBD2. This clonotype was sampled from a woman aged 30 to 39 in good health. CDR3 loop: CATAGGGFYEQYF. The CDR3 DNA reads TGTGCCACCGCCGGGGGGGGGTTCTACGAGCAGTACTTC.